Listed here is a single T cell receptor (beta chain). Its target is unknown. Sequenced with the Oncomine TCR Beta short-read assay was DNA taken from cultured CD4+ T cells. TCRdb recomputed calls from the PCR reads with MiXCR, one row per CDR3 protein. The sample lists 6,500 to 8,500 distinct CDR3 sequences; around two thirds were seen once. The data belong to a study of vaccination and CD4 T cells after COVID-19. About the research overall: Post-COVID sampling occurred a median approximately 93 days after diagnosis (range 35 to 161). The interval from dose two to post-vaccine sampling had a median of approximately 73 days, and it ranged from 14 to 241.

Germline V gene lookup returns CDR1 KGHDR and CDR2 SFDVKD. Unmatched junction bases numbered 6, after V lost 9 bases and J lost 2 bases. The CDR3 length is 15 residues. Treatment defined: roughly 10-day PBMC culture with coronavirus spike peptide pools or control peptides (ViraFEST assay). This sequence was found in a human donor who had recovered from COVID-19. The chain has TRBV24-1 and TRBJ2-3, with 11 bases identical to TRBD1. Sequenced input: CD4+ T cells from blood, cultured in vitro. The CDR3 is CATRGTGGFTDTQYF. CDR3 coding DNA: TGTGCCACCCGAGGGACAGGGGGTTTCACAGATACGCAGTATTTT.